This TCR beta chain was documented in a study of blood T cell repertoires in COVID-19. Study-wide context: Samples came from the United States, Italy and Spain, spanning acute and convalescent COVID-19. PBMCs, B-cell-depleted T cells, or T cells were the source of the cDNA or gDNA that made up the material.

The V and J ends lost 7 bases and 5 bases respectively, with 18 bases between them. CDR1 and CDR2 from the germline V gene are MDHEN and SYDVKM. The CDR3 totals 15 residues. This clone was seen a few times. Recruited during active infection, patients (from Seattle) were subsequently followed longitudinally. In the original workflow: Reference gene primer amplification gave nucleated cell count estimates. Data came from immunoSEQ multiplex PCR; TCRdb stores just in-frame clones and leaves some out. Clone size and the V and J calls come from that table; the DNA yielded D and trimming. Here the sample spans roughly 120,000 clones, more than 70% being singletons.

The sequencing sample was made of peripheral blood. The rearrangement links TRBV28 to TRBJ1-5; tentatively, D is TRBD1 (5 bases). This receptor was taken from a woman of 80 years or more with COVID-19, enrolled during active disease. The CDR3 region is CASINGGGTDQPQHF. The CDR3 region has the DNA TGTGCCAGCATTAACGGGGGGGGTACGGATCAGCCCCAGCATTTT.